The 14 T cell receptor beta chains below come from one sample, sequenced in a study of shared T cell receptors in the human thymus. Assay used: immunoSEQ multiplex PCR; TCRdb lists only in-frame clones, some missing. Of over 350,000 clones listed, 95% are singletons. Sequenced sample: thymocytes. Receptor source: a human donor.

The chain couples TRBV7-3 to TRBJ1-1; D uncertain. The CDR3 contains 15 residues. V shed 5 bases and J shed 9 bases, with 22 bases lying between them. The germline V gene has CDR1 SGHTA and CDR2 FQGTGA. Written as DNA, the CDR3 is TGTGCCAGCAGCCCCAAACGTGGCCCGGATCCTAAAGCTTTCTTT. Encoded protein: CASSPKRGPDPKAFF.

The chain combines TRBV11-3 with TRBJ2-3, with no clear D. The germline CDR1 and CDR2 sequences are SGHNT and YENEEA. The V gene lost 1 base and the J gene lost 2 bases, with 13 bases spanning the gap. The CDR3 runs 16 residues. CDR3 protein: CASSLGVVPATDTQYF. CDR3 sequence (DNA): TGTGCCAGCAGCTTAGGTGTCGTCCCCGCCACAGATACGCAGTATTTT.

The chain uses TRBV7-2 and TRBJ2-1; TRBD2 matches at 11 bases. V trimming: 3 bases; J trimming: 2 bases; junction bases outside the gene matches: 6. The V gene's germline CDR1 is SGHTA and CDR2 FQGNSA. This CDR3 has 17 residues. The CDR3 region has the DNA TGTGCCAGCAGCTTGGTGGGGACTAGCGGTACCTACAATGAGCAGTTCTTC. This gives the protein CASSLVGTSGTYNEQFF.

The chain employs TRBV4-3 and TRBJ2-1, with D perhaps matching TRBD2 (7 bases). CDR3 length equals 13 residues. The V end was cut by 3 bases, the J end by 9 bases, with 12 bases between. CDR1 and CDR2 (germline): LGHNA, YSLEER. CDR3 nucleotides: TGCGCCAGCAGCCAGGGGGGGCGCGTTGAGCAGTTCTTC. It codes for CASSQGGRVEQFF.

This chain connects TRBV9 to TRBJ2-3; TRBD2 agrees at 8 bases. V dropped 0 bases and J dropped 5; count of bases not matched to a gene: 8. Germline V gene lookup returns CDR1 SGDLS and CDR2 YYNGEE. This CDR3 is 16 amino acids long. The CDR3 sequence is CASSVVAGGLGDTQYF. Here the CDR3 DNA reads TGTGCCAGCAGCGTAGTTGCGGGAGGCCTGGGAGATACGCAGTATTTT. The full variable domain, completed using reference TRBV9 and TRBJ2-3, is DSGVTQTPKHLITATGQRVTLRCSPRSGDLSVYWYQQSLDQGLQFLIQYYNGEERAKGNILERFSAQQFPDLHSELNLSSLELGDSALYFCASSVVAGGLGDTQYFGPGTRLTVL.

This clone was picked up a small number of times. This chain connects TRBV20-1 to TRBJ1-5; 8 bases are a match to TRBD1. Losses at the gene ends were 3 bases for V and 12 bases for J; bases not matched to a gene: 4. The germline gives CDR1 DFQATT, CDR2 SNEGSKA (reference sequence). The length of the CDR3 is 11 residues. The CDR3 nucleotides are TGCAGTGCTAGTGGGACAGGATTCCAGCATTTT. Translated: CSASGTGFQHF.

This clone came up once. V and J are TRBV5-6 and TRBJ2-3; D gene uncertain. Per the germline V gene, CDR1 is SGHDT and CDR2 is YYEEEE. CDR3 length: 16 residues. Trimming pared 0 bases from V and 1 base from J, leaving 12 bases between. This CDR3 reads CASSLGQEWGTDTQYF. The CDR3 DNA reads as TGTGCCAGCAGCTTGGGGCAGGAATGGGGCACAGATACGCAGTATTTT.

The chain has TRBV11-1 and TRBJ2-4, with unresolved D. The V and J ends lost 1 base and 2 bases respectively, with 12 bases between them. Per germline, CDR1 SGHAT and CDR2 FQDESV (reference sequence). This CDR3 spans 16 amino acids. CDR3 sequence (DNA): TGTGCCAGCAGCTTAGGACAAGACCAACCCAAAAACATTCAGTACTTC. As protein: CASSLGQDQPKNIQYF.

This clone was observed a handful of times. The V call is TRBV19, the J call TRBJ1-1; D is unclear. The CDR3 extends over 16 amino acids. CDR1 and CDR2 (germline): LNHDA, SQIVND (reference sequence). V was cut by 2 bases and J by 2 bases, with 15 bases left in between. The CDR3 loop reads CASSIRGIESNTEAFF. CDR3 nucleotides: TGTGCCAGTAGTATAAGAGGAATAGAGTCCAACACTGAAGCTTTCTTT.

V gene TRBV10-1 combines with J gene TRBJ2-3; D gene ambiguous. The CDR3 length is 14 residues. Germline V CDR1 and CDR2: WNHNN, SYGVQD (reference sequence). Trimming pared 6 bases from V and 4 bases from J, leaving 14 bases between. This chain's CDR3 is CASSDSESADTQYF. CDR3 nucleotides: TGCGCCAGCAGCGATTCGGAGAGCGCAGATACGCAGTATTTT.

V gene TRBV7-6 combines with J gene TRBJ1-1; TRBD1 agrees at 10 bases. J gave up 5 bases and V 10 bases, and 16 bases lay outside the gene matches. This CDR3 region has 16 residues. In germline, CDR1 is SGHVS, CDR2 FNYEAQ. The DNA of the CDR3 is TGTGCCACCTCCCGGGACAGGGGATCGAGTAGGACTGAAGCTTTCTTT. This gives the protein CATSRDRGSSRTEAFF.

The V and J genes are TRBV4-1 and TRBJ2-5, with D unclear. Trimming cost V 0 bases and J 7 bases, with 3 bases left between them. The CDR3 length is 11 residues. Germline-derived CDR1 and CDR2 are MGHRA and YSYEKL. This chain's CDR3 is CASSQDGTQYF. DNA of the CDR3: TGCGCCAGCAGCCAAGACGGGACCCAGTACTTC.

The chain has TRBV14 and TRBJ2-7; TRBD2 matches at 14 bases. The length of the CDR3 is 16 residues. Germline loops: CDR1 SGHDN, CDR2 FVKESK. V lost 4 bases and J lost 5; bases outside the gene matches: 7. CDR3 sequence: CASSRVGLAGENEQYF. Here the CDR3 DNA reads TGTGCCAGCAGCCGGGTGGGACTAGCGGGAGAGAACGAGCAGTACTTC.

The chain joins TRBV7-9 to TRBJ1-3; D is possibly TRBD1 (5 bases). V was clipped by 5 bases and J by 0 bases, with 14 bases between them. Per germline, CDR1 SEHNR and CDR2 FQNEAQ (reference sequence). This CDR3 comprises 16 residues. The CDR3 spells CASSLRGTNSGNTIYF. The CDR3 DNA sequence: TGTGCCAGCAGCCTTAGGGGAACCAACTCTGGAAACACCATATATTTT. Using reference TRBV7-9 and TRBJ1-3 for the parts outside the CDR3, the full variable domain is DTGVSQNPRHKITKRGQNVTFRCDPISEHNRLYWYRQTLGQGPEFLTYFQNEAQLEKSRLLSDRFSAERPKGSFSTLEIQRTEQGDSAMYLCASSLRGTNSGNTIYFGEGSWLTVV.